This is a list of T cell receptor beta chains from one sample in a study of T cell changes during pregnancy in multiple sclerosis. The assay was immunoSEQ multiplex PCR, and TCRdb's table has in-frame clones only and misses some. The data hold approximately 53,000 clones, with roughly 91% observed a single time. This specimen consisted of CD4+ T cells from peripheral blood mononuclear cells, obtained in the second trimester of pregnancy. The receptors derive from a female donor with multiple sclerosis, enrolled in a pregnancy study. Each CDR3 is given with its conserved first and last residue. The order of the fields is clone size, V gene, J gene, D gene, CDR3 DNA, CDR3 protein. The D gene is left open where the match is weak. Clone size is not always given. Where it is, it says once, few, many or a class for expanded clones.

clone_size: NA
v_call: TRBV18
j_call: TRBJ2-7
d_call: NA
cdr3_nt: TGTGCCAGCTCACCCCAGAACAGAGACGAGCAGTACTTC
cdr3_aa: CASSPQNRDEQYF

clone_size: NA
v_call: TRBV2
j_call: TRBJ2-2
d_call: TRBD2
cdr3_nt: TGTGCCAGCAGGCTTACTAGCGGGGCTCGTCTCGGGGAGCTGTTTTTT
cdr3_aa: CASRLTSGARLGELFF

clone_size: NA
v_call: TRBV20-1
j_call: TRBJ2-7
d_call: NA
cdr3_nt: TGCAGTGCTAGTACATCCTACGAGCAGTACTTC
cdr3_aa: CSASTSYEQYF

clone_size: NA
v_call: TRBV6-4
j_call: TRBJ1-1
d_call: TRBD1
cdr3_nt: TGTGCCAGCAGTGACGAGACAGGGACTGAAGCTTTCTTT
cdr3_aa: CASSDETGTEAFF

clone_size: NA
v_call: TRBV5-1
j_call: TRBJ2-7
d_call: TRBD1
cdr3_nt: TGCGCCAGCAGCTGGAAAGGGGACAGTAGTTCCGGCGAGCAGTACTTC
cdr3_aa: CASSWKGDSSSGEQYF

clone_size: NA
v_call: TRBV28
j_call: TRBJ1-3
d_call: NA
cdr3_nt: TGTGCCAGCAGTCCGACAAAGGTAGCAGGGATCCGGGGGAACACCATATATTTT
cdr3_aa: CASSPTKVAGIRGNTIYF

clone_size: NA
v_call: TRBV10-1
j_call: TRBJ2-5
d_call: NA
cdr3_nt: TGCGCCAGCAGTGAGTCGACTCCAGGGGTCGGAGAGACCCAGTACTTC
cdr3_aa: CASSESTPGVGETQYF

clone_size: few
v_call: TRBV10-2
j_call: TRBJ2-7
d_call: NA
cdr3_nt: TGCGCCAGCAGTGATGGTAACAGGGCGAATCACGAGCAGTACTTC
cdr3_aa: CASSDGNRANHEQYF

clone_size: NA
v_call: TRBV5-1
j_call: TRBJ2-7
d_call: TRBD2
cdr3_nt: TGCGCCAGCAGCTCGGGACTAGCGGGGACCTACGAGCAGTACTTC
cdr3_aa: CASSSGLAGTYEQYF

clone_size: NA
v_call: TRBV10-3
j_call: TRBJ2-3
d_call: TRBD2
cdr3_nt: TGTGCCATCAGTGAAGGTCTAGCGGGAGTTACAAATACGCAGTATTTT
cdr3_aa: CAISEGLAGVTNTQYF

clone_size: NA
v_call: TRBV6-1
j_call: TRBJ2-7
d_call: NA
cdr3_nt: TGTGCCAGCAGTAAAAGCAAAACCCCCCAGTACTTC
cdr3_aa: CASSKSKTPQYF

clone_size: NA
v_call: TRBV7-2
j_call: TRBJ2-7
d_call: TRBD1
cdr3_nt: TGTGCCAGCAGCCCGTGGACAGGGTTCTACGAGCAGTACTTC
cdr3_aa: CASSPWTGFYEQYF

clone_size: NA
v_call: TRBV9
j_call: TRBJ2-5
d_call: TRBD1
cdr3_nt: TGTGCCAGCAGCGTAGGTTCGGGGACAGTAGAGACCCAGTACTTC
cdr3_aa: CASSVGSGTVETQYF

clone_size: NA
v_call: TRBV7-2
j_call: TRBJ2-3
d_call: NA
cdr3_nt: TGTGCCAGCAGCCCACAGGGCCGCTCAGATACGCAGTATTTT
cdr3_aa: CASSPQGRSDTQYF

clone_size: NA
v_call: TRBV10-3
j_call: TRBJ1-1
d_call: TRBD1
cdr3_nt: TGTGCCATCGGTAAGGGACAGAGGGGCCGCACTGAAGCTTTCTTT
cdr3_aa: CAIGKGQRGRTEAFF

clone_size: once
v_call: TRBV7-8
j_call: TRBJ2-1
d_call: NA
cdr3_nt: TGTGCCAGCAGCCTGAGAAACAATGAGCAGTTCTTC
cdr3_aa: CASSLRNNEQFF

clone_size: NA
v_call: TRBV19
j_call: TRBJ1-1
d_call: NA
cdr3_nt: TGTGCCACCCTCGGACAGTCGCGGTACACTGAAGCTTTCTTT
cdr3_aa: CATLGQSRYTEAFF

clone_size: NA
v_call: TRBV19
j_call: TRBJ1-1
d_call: NA
cdr3_nt: TGTGCCAGTAGCCTGCGGGGTTTAAACACTGAAGCTTTCTTT
cdr3_aa: CASSLRGLNTEAFF

clone_size: NA
v_call: TRBV5-1
j_call: TRBJ2-5
d_call: TRBD2
cdr3_nt: TGCGCCAGCAGCCACGTACTAGCGGGGGGCAGGGAGACCCAGTACTTC
cdr3_aa: CASSHVLAGGRETQYF

clone_size: NA
v_call: TRBV11-3
j_call: TRBJ2-5
d_call: TRBD2
cdr3_nt: TGTGCCAGCAGCTTACCTAGCGGGGGCGTGGAGACCCAGTACTTC
cdr3_aa: CASSLPSGGVETQYF

clone_size: NA
v_call: TRBV2
j_call: TRBJ2-1
d_call: TRBD2
cdr3_nt: TGTGCCAGCTCCGACCCCGGACTAGCGGGCGAAATCTCCTACAATGAGCAGTTCTTC
cdr3_aa: CASSDPGLAGEISYNEQFF

clone_size: NA
v_call: TRBV9
j_call: TRBJ1-1
d_call: NA
cdr3_nt: TGTGCCAGCAGCGCCCAACAGGGATATGAAGCTTTCTTT
cdr3_aa: CASSAQQGYEAFF

clone_size: NA
v_call: TRBV25-1
j_call: TRBJ1-1
d_call: NA
cdr3_nt: TGTGCCAGCAGTACTCGGAGAAACACTGAAGCTTTCTTT
cdr3_aa: CASSTRRNTEAFF

clone_size: NA
v_call: TRBV18
j_call: TRBJ1-5
d_call: TRBD1
cdr3_nt: TGTGCCAGCTCACCTGGGACAGCGAATCAGCCCCAGCATTTT
cdr3_aa: CASSPGTANQPQHF

clone_size: once
v_call: TRBV28
j_call: TRBJ2-4
d_call: TRBD1
cdr3_nt: TGTGCCAGCATGAAAACTTACTTGACAGGGGGGCCCAAAAACATTCAGTACTTC
cdr3_aa: CASMKTYLTGGPKNIQYF

clone_size: NA
v_call: TRBV2
j_call: TRBJ2-1
d_call: TRBD2
cdr3_nt: TGTGCCAGCAGTTACAGGTTTGGCGGGGGGGCCGTTGAGCAGTTCTTC
cdr3_aa: CASSYRFGGGAVEQFF

clone_size: NA
v_call: TRBV11-3
j_call: TRBJ2-6
d_call: TRBD1
cdr3_nt: TGTGCCAGCAGCGTCAGGGGGTCAGGGGCCAACGTCCTGACTTTC
cdr3_aa: CASSVRGSGANVLTF

clone_size: NA
v_call: TRBV5-1
j_call: TRBJ1-1
d_call: NA
cdr3_nt: TGCGCCAGCAGCTCCGACAGCCCAGTGAACACTGAAGCTTTCTTT
cdr3_aa: CASSSDSPVNTEAFF

clone_size: NA
v_call: TRBV28
j_call: TRBJ1-3
d_call: NA
cdr3_nt: TGTGCCAGCACAGGGACTGGAAACACCATATATTTT
cdr3_aa: CASTGTGNTIYF